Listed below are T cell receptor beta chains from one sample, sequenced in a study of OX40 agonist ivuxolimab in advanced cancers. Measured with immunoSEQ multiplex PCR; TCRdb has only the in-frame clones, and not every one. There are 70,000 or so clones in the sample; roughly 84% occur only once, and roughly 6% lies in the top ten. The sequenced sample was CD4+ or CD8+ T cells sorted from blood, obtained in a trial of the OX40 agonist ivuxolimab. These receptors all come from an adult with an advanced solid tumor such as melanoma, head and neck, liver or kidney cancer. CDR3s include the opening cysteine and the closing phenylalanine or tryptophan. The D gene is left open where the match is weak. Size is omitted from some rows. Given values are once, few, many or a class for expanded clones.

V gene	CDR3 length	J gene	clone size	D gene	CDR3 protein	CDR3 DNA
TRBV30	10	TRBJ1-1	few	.	CAWIGGEAFF	TGTGCCTGGATCGGAGGGGAAGCTTTCTTT
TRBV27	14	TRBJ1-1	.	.	CASSLFSWEPEAFF	TGTGCCAGCAGTTTATTCTCGTGGGAGCCTGAAGCTTTCTTT
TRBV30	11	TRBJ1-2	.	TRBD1	CAGDRVHGYTF	TGTGCCGGGGACAGGGTGCATGGCTACACCTTC
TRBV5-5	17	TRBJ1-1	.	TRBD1	CASVKTGTGTMNTEAFF	TGTGCCAGCGTCAAAACGGGGACAGGGACCATGAACACTGAAGCTTTCTTT
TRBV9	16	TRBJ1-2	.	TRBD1	CASSLTGGEANYGYTF	TGTGCCAGCAGCCTGACAGGGGGCGAAGCTAACTATGGCTACACCTTC
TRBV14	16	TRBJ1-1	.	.	CASSPLTGGVNTEAFF	TGTGCCAGCAGCCCCCTCACCGGCGGGGTGAACACTGAAGCTTTCTTT
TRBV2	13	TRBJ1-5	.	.	CASSPNRYQPQHF	TGTGCCAGCAGCCCGAACCGATATCAGCCCCAGCATTTT
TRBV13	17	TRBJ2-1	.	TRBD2	CASSHSLSSGPYNEQFF	TGTGCCAGCAGTCATTCACTATCTAGCGGGCCGTACAATGAGCAGTTCTTC
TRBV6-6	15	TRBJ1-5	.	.	CASSYSGGSNQPQHF	TGTGCCAGCAGTTACTCTGGGGGCTCAAATCAGCCCCAGCATTTT
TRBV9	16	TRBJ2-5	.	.	CASSAHSGTVQETQYF	TGTGCCAGCAGCGCTCACTCTGGGACCGTTCAAGAGACCCAGTACTTC
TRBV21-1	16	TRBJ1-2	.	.	CASSKGGGSLGYGYTF	TGTGCCAGCAGCAAAGGCGGCGGCAGCCTCGGGTATGGCTACACCTTC
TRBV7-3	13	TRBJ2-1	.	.	CASSLGPYNEQFF	TGTGCCAGCAGCTTAGGCCCCTACAATGAGCAGTTCTTC
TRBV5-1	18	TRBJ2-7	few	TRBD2	CASSQPGLAGGYSYEQYF	TGCGCCAGCAGCCAACCGGGACTAGCGGGGGGTTACTCCTACGAGCAGTACTTC
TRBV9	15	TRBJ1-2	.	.	CASSVAEGGIYGYTF	TGTGCCAGCAGCGTAGCAGAGGGGGGAATCTATGGCTACACCTTC
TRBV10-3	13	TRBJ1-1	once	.	CAISQGWNTEAFF	TGTGCCATCAGTCAGGGGTGGAACACTGAAGCTTTCTTT